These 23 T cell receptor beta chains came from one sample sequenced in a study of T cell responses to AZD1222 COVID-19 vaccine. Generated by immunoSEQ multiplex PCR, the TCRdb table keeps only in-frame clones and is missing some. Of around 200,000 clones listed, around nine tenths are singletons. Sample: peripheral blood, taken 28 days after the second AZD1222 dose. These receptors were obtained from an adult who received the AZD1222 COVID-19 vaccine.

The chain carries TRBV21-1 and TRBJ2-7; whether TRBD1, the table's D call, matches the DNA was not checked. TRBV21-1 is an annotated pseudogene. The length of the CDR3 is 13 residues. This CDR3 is CASRGVSSYEQYF. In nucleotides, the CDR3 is TGTGCCAGCAGGGGCGTTAGCTCCTACGAGCAGTACTTC.

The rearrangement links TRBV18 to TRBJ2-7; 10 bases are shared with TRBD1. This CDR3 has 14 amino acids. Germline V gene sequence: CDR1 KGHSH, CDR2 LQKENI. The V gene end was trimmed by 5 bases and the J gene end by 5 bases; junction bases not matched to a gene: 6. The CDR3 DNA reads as TGTGCCAGCTCATCGACAGGGGGCGTCGACGAGCAGTACTTC. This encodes CASSSTGGVDEQYF.

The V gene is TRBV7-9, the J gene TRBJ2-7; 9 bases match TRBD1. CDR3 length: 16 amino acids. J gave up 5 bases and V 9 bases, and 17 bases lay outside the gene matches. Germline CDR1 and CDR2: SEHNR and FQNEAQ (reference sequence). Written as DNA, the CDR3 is TGTGCCAGTTCCCGACTCTCCGGGACAGGGAAGGACGAGCAGTACTTC. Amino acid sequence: CASSRLSGTGKDEQYF.

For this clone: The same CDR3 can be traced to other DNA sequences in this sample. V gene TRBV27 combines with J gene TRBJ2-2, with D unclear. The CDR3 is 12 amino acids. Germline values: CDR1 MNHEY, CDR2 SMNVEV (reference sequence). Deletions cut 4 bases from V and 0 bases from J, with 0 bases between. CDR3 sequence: CASSSNTGELFF. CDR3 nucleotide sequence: TGTGCCAGCAGTTCGAACACCGGGGAGCTGTTTTTT.

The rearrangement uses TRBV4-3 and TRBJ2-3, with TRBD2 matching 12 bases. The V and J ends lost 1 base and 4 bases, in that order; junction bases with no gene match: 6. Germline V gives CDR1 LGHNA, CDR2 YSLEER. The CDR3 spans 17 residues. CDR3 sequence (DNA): TGCGCCAGCAGCCAAGTTGCTAGCGGGAGGGGGGCAGATACGCAGTATTTT. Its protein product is CASSQVASGRGADTQYF.

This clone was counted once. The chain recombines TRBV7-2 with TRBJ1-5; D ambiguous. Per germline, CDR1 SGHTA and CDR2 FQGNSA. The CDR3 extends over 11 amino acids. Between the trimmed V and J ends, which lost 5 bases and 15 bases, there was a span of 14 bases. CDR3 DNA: TGTGCCAGCAGCGCCGCCCTTGTTCTGCATTTT. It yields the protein CASSAALVLHF.

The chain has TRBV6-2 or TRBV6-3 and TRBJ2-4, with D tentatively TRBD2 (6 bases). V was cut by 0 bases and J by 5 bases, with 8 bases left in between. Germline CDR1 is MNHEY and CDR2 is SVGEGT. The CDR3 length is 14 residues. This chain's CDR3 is CASSYSSGQNIQYF. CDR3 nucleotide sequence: TGTGCCAGCAGTTACTCTAGCGGACAAAACATTCAGTACTTC.

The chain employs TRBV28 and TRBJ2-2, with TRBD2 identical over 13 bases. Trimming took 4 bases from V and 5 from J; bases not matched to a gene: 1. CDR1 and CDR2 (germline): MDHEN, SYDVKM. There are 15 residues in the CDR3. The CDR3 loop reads CASSSTSGRTGELFF. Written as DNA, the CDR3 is TGTGCCAGCAGTTCGACTAGCGGGAGGACCGGGGAGCTGTTTTTT.

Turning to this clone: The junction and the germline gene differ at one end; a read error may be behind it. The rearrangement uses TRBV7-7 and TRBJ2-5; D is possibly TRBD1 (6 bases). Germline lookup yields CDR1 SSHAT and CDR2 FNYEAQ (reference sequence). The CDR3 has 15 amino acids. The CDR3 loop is CASSPRGGTQETQYF. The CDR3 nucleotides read TGTGCTAGCAGCCCCCGAGGGGGTACTCAAGAGACCCAGTACTTC.

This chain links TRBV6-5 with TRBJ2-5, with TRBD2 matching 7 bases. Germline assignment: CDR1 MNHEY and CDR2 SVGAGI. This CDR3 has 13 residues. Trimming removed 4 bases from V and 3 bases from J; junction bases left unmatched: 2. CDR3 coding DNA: TGTGCCAGCAGTTGGGGGGGGGAAGAGACCCAGTACTTC. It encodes CASSWGGEETQYF.

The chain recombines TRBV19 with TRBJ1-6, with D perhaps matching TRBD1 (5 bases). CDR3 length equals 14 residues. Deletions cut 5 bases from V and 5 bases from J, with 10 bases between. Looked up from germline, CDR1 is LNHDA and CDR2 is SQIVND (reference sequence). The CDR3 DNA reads TGTGCCAGTAGTGCGGGACGAGATAATTCACCCCTCCACTTT. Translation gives CASSAGRDNSPLHF.

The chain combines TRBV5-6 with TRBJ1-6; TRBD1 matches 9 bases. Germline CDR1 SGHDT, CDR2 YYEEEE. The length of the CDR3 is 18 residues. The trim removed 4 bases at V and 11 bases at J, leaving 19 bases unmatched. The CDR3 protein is CASSKLRDRETPDPPLHF. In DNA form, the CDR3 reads TGTGCCAGCAGCAAGCTCCGGGACAGGGAAACTCCTGATCCACCCCTCCACTTT.

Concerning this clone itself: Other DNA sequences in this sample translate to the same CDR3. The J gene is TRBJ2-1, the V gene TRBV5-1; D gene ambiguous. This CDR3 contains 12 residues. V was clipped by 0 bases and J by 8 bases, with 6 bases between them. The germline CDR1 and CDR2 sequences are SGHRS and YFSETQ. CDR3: CASSLGFDEQFF. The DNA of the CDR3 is TGCGCCAGCAGCTTGGGGTTCGATGAGCAGTTCTTC.

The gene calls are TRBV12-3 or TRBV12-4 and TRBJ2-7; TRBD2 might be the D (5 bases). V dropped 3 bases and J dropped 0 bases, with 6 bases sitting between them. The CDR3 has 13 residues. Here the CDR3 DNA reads TGTGCCAGCAGTTTCGGGGACTCCTACGAGCAGTACTTC. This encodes CASSFGDSYEQYF.

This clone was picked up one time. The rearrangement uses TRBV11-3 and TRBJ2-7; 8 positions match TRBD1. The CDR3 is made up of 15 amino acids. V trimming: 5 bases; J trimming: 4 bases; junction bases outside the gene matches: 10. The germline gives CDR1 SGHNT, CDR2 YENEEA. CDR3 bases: TGTGCCAGCAGCAAAGGACAGGGCCTCTCTTACGAGCAGTACTTC. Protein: CASSKGQGLSYEQYF.

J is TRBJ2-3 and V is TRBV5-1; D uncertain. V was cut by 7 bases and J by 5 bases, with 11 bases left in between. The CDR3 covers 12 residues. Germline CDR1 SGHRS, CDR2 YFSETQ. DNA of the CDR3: TGCGCCAGCGGCCCTACGGGAGATACGCAGTATTTT. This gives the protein CASGPTGDTQYF.

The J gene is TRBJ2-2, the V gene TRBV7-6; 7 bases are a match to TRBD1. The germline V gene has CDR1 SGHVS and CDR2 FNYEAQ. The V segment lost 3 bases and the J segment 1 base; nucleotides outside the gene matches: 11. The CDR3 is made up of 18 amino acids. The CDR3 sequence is CASSLALRDRKNTGELFF. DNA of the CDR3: TGTGCCAGCAGCTTGGCCCTACGGGACAGAAAGAACACCGGGGAGCTGTTTTTT. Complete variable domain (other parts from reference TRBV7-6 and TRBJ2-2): GAGVSQSPRYKVTKRGQDVALRCDPISGHVSLYWYRQALGQGPEFLTYFNYEAQQDKSGLPNDRFSAERPEGSISTLTIQRTEQRDSAMYRCASSLALRDRKNTGELFFGEGSRLTVL.

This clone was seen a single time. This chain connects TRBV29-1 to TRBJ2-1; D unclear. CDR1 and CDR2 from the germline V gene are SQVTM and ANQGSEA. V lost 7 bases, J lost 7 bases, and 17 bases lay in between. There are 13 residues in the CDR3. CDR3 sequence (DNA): TGCAGCGGTCGGCAGATGTATCGGAATGAGCAGTTCTTC. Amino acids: CSGRQMYRNEQFF.

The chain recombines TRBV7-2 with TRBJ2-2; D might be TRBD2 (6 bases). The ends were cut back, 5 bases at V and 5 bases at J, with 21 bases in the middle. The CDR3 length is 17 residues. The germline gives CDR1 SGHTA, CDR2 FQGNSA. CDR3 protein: CASSAPSPGVITGELFF. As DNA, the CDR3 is TGTGCCAGCAGCGCTCCCTCGCCGGGAGTGATAACCGGGGAGCTGTTTTTT.

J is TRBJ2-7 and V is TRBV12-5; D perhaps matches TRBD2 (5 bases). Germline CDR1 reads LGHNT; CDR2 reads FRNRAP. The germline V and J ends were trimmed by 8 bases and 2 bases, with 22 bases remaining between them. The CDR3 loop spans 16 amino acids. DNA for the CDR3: TGTGCTAGTCGCCCTCGGACGACCCAGGAGGCCTACGAGCAGTACTTC. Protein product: CASRPRTTQEAYEQYF.

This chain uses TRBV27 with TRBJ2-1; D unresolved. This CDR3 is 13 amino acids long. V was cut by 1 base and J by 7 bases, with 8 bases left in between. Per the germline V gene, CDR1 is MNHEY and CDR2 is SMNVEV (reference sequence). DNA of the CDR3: TGTGCCAGCAGTTTATTCCCGGGTAATGAGCAGTTCTTC. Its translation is CASSLFPGNEQFF.

CDR3 sequence reads: CASTIGTGQSNQPQHF. CDR3 coding DNA: TGTGCCAGCACCATAGGGACGGGGCAGAGCAATCAGCCCCAGCATTTT. This sequence joins TRBV28 and TRBJ1-5, with D possibly matching TRBD1 (5 bases). The CDR3 extends over 16 amino acids. Germline-derived CDR1 and CDR2 are MDHEN and SYDVKM. Trimming stripped 7 bases from V and 1 base from J, with 17 bases between.

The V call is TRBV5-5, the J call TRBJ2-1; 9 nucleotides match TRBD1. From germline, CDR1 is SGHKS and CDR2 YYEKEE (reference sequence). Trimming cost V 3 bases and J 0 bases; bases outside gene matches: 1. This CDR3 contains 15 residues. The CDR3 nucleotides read TGTGCCAGCAGCTCACAGGGGGCCTCCTACAATGAGCAGTTCTTC. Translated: CASSSQGASYNEQFF.